The T cell receptor (beta chain) described here comes from a study of radiation and T cells in renal cell carcinoma (dated by TCRdb to 2018 to 2021). In terms of the full investigation: The samples were drawn from a clinical trial, where primary renal cell carcinomas were treated with 15 Gy of stereotactic body radiation therapy and then removed by nephrectomy 4 weeks afterward. TCR beta sequencing covered around 50 samples in total, comprising around 26 tumors and roughly 27 peripheral blood samples. In the 53 samples combined, some 4,000,000 unique CDR3 nucleotide sequences were found, encoding roughly 3,000,000 unique CDR3 amino acid sequences. What the research found in general, with its limitations: Effects of radiation dose or scheduling on the TCR repertoire could not be addressed with the single-armed trial design. Top tumor clonotypes rose in blood from baseline to 2 weeks post-radiation, then contracted by 4 weeks, suggesting transient expansion of tumor-resident clones. Because pretreatment tumor biopsies were not available, the study could not determine whether clonotypes were already present within the tumor at baseline. Changes in the blood repertoire were not tracked past 4 weeks after treatment.

As regards this clone: Its binding antigen is unknown. Relative to the germline gene, one junction end is altered; a read error may explain this.

The CDR3 runs 13 amino acids, cysteine and phenylalanine included. Of all the DNA, just the CDR3 is kept, 39 bases in frame from base 1. CDR1 and CDR2, per the germline V gene (reference sequence), are SEHNR and FQNEAQ. TCR beta libraries were generated from genomic DNA with the immunoSEQ kit, following the manufacturer's recommendations. Library preparation used a first multiplex PCR with proprietary primers, then a second PCR adding unique barcodes, with bead cleanups after each round. Each sample batch included a kit-provided positive control reaction and a negative control reaction. The final libraries were assessed on an Agilent 4200 TapeStation D1000 ScreenTape, pooled by volume, and quantified by qPCR. An Illumina NextSeq500 fitted with a MidOutput 150-cycle cartridge performed the sequencing, running 156 Read1 cycles and 15 Index1 cycles with the kit's custom primers. The pooled library was loaded at approximately 1 pM, and approximately 18% PhiX control was spiked in. Per the source publication's procedure: Vendor-processed data were analyzed in R, and a clonotype was defined as all T cells sharing the same CDR3 nucleotide sequence. For clone abundance analyses, frequencies were normalized to the 10,000 most abundant clones in each sample. Public T cell clones, averaging fewer than five per sample, were removed before analysis. Tumor-enriched and baseline blood-enriched clonotypes were defined by at least a 32-fold difference in abundance between compartments. A beta-binomial differential abundance model was used to identify clonotypes that were expanded or contracted between blood time points. The Baroni-Urbani and Buser coefficient was used to measure tumor-blood repertoire similarity, and groups were compared with two-tailed Wilcoxon tests in R. What TCRdb holds here is the immuneACCESS table cut down to in-frame rearrangements. Part of the clones is not present; checked against another copy, under half of the missing clones reflect an unresolved V gene, and the others are unexplained. From that table come the V and J calls and clone size; the DNA was used to work out D and trimming. The sample table contains about 130,000 clones; only one count was recorded for 70% to 90% of them. The top ten hold around 12% of the sample.

Interpreted using the paper, the time point label stands for: baseline pretreatment blood. The treatment or condition label on this specimen signifies: 15 Gy SBRT to primary tumor, nephrectomy 4 weeks later. To track tumor-enriched clonotypes, serial peripheral blood was sampled from radiation-treated patients at baseline and at 2 weeks and 4 weeks after SBRT. All patients had renal cell carcinoma with clear cell pathology. The QIAamp DNA Blood Mini Kit (Qiagen) was used to prepare genomic DNA for TCR sequencing. Only samples passing all quality control checks were included in the analyses. The sample in question was blood, obtained from a patient whose treatment included radiotherapy and nephrectomy. The rearranged segments are TRBV7-9 and TRBJ1-2; the D gene lacks a confident call. This TCR came from a woman in her 50s with renal cell carcinoma. The CDR3 has the sequence CASSLEVNFGYTF. The sequenced DNA: TGTGCCAGCAGCTTAGAGGTGAACTTTGGCTACACCTTC. This CDR3, with the reference TRBV7-9 and TRBJ1-2 proteins standing in past its ends, gives the full variable domain DTGVSQNPRHKITKRGQNVTFRCDPISEHNRLYWYRQTLGQGPEFLTYFQNEAQLEKSRLLSDRFSAERPKGSFSTLEIQRTEQGDSAMYLCASSLEVNFGYTFGSGTRLTVV.